These T cell receptor beta chains were read from a single sample in a study of control samples from healthy donors and cancer patients. The table came from immunoSEQ multiplex PCR; TCRdb's copy has only in-frame clones and leaves some out. Among around 19,000 clones, about 88% were seen once, and the ten largest hold over 7.5%. The sequenced sample consisted of PBMCs. All receptors come from a woman aged 60 to 75 with head and neck cancer. The CDR3 runs from the conserved cysteine through the conserved F or W. Fields, in order: J gene, D gene, V gene, clone size, CDR3 protein, CDR3 DNA. A D gene is named only where the DNA matches it firmly. Clone size is not always given. Where it is, it says once, few, many or a class for expanded clones.

j_call: TRBJ2-5; d_call: .; v_call: TRBV5-1; clone_size: once; cdr3_aa: CASSLSDTQETQYF; cdr3_nt: TGCGCCAGCAGCTTATCGGACACGCAAGAGACCCAGTACTTC
j_call: TRBJ2-7; d_call: .; v_call: TRBV6-2/TRBV6-3; clone_size: .; cdr3_aa: CASSYSRGDAKREQYF; cdr3_nt: TGTGCCAGCAGTTACTCGAGGGGGGATGCTAAAAGAGAGCAGTACTTC
j_call: TRBJ1-2; d_call: .; v_call: TRBV28; clone_size: .; cdr3_aa: CASSLVPGTNYGYTF; cdr3_nt: TGTGCCAGCAGTTTAGTTCCAGGGACGAACTATGGCTACACCTTC
j_call: TRBJ1-1; d_call: .; v_call: TRBV29-1; clone_size: .; cdr3_aa: CSVRAGRNTEAFF; cdr3_nt: TGCAGCGTTCGGGCTGGGAGGAACACTGAAGCTTTCTTT
j_call: TRBJ2-3; d_call: .; v_call: TRBV19; clone_size: .; cdr3_aa: CASSISGYTQYF; cdr3_nt: TGTGCCAGTAGTATTTCAGGCTATACGCAGTATTTT
j_call: TRBJ2-2; d_call: TRBD1; v_call: TRBV15; clone_size: .; cdr3_aa: CATSGTVSVTGELFF; cdr3_nt: TGTGCCACCAGCGGGACAGTCAGTGTCACCGGGGAGCTGTTTTTT
j_call: TRBJ1-4; d_call: TRBD1; v_call: TRBV11-2; clone_size: .; cdr3_aa: CASSSGQLSTNEKLFF; cdr3_nt: TGTGCCAGCAGTTCGGGACAGTTATCAACTAATGAAAAACTGTTTTTT
j_call: TRBJ2-7; d_call: TRBD1; v_call: TRBV7-6; clone_size: .; cdr3_aa: CASSSIGTGWSYEQYF; cdr3_nt: TGTGCCAGCAGCTCGATTGGGACAGGTTGGTCCTACGAGCAGTACTTC
j_call: TRBJ2-7; d_call: .; v_call: TRBV5-4; clone_size: few; cdr3_aa: CASSWGGYEQYF; cdr3_nt: TGTGCCAGCAGCTGGGGTGGCTACGAGCAGTACTTC
j_call: TRBJ1-2; d_call: .; v_call: TRBV5-1; clone_size: .; cdr3_aa: CASSLAGMVANGGGYTF; cdr3_nt: TGCGCCAGCAGCTTGGCGGGGATGGTCGCTAACGGGGGGGGCTACACCTTC
j_call: TRBJ1-1; d_call: .; v_call: TRBV6-1; clone_size: .; cdr3_aa: CASSENQGWTEAFF; cdr3_nt: TGTGCCAGCAGTGAAAACCAGGGGTGGACTGAAGCTTTCTTT
j_call: TRBJ1-2; d_call: .; v_call: TRBV2; clone_size: .; cdr3_aa: CATDRTDNYGYTF; cdr3_nt: TGTGCCACCGATAGGACAGATAACTATGGCTACACCTTC
j_call: TRBJ1-2; d_call: TRBD1; v_call: TRBV6-6; clone_size: .; cdr3_aa: CASRHLDRVYGYTF; cdr3_nt: TGTGCCAGCAGACACCTCGACAGGGTCTATGGCTACACCTTC
j_call: TRBJ1-1; d_call: .; v_call: TRBV11-2; clone_size: .; cdr3_aa: CASSLVLPTEAFF; cdr3_nt: TGTGCCAGCAGCTTAGTTCTGCCCACTGAAGCTTTCTTT
j_call: TRBJ1-1; d_call: .; v_call: TRBV18; clone_size: .; cdr3_aa: CASSPLAELNTEAFF; cdr3_nt: TGTGCCAGCTCACCCCTGGCAGAGCTGAACACTGAAGCTTTCTTT
j_call: TRBJ1-6; d_call: .; v_call: TRBV18; clone_size: .; cdr3_aa: CASSPQGVFNSPLHF; cdr3_nt: TGTGCCAGCTCACCACAAGGGGTTTTTAATTCACCCCTCCACTTT
j_call: TRBJ1-6; d_call: TRBD1; v_call: TRBV5-1; clone_size: .; cdr3_aa: CASSPKTGADSPLHF; cdr3_nt: TGCGCCAGCAGCCCTAAGACAGGGGCGGATTCACCCCTCCACTTT
j_call: TRBJ2-7; d_call: TRBD2; v_call: TRBV28; clone_size: .; cdr3_aa: CASSLGTWTSGRAGESYEQYF; cdr3_nt: TGTGCCAGCAGTTTGGGGACATGGACTAGCGGGAGGGCCGGAGAATCCTACGAGCAGTACTTC
j_call: TRBJ2-1; d_call: .; v_call: TRBV9; clone_size: .; cdr3_aa: CASSAAVQVNEQFF; cdr3_nt: TGTGCCAGCAGCGCAGCGGTTCAGGTCAATGAGCAGTTCTTC
j_call: TRBJ1-4; d_call: .; v_call: TRBV6-5; clone_size: .; cdr3_aa: CASKQPLEKLFF; cdr3_nt: TGTGCCAGCAAACAACCTTTGGAAAAACTGTTTTTT
j_call: TRBJ2-7; d_call: .; v_call: TRBV15; clone_size: .; cdr3_aa: CATSRGGLLAEQYF; cdr3_nt: TGTGCCACCAGCAGGGGGGGACTGTTAGCCGAGCAGTACTTC
j_call: TRBJ2-4; d_call: TRBD2; v_call: TRBV28; clone_size: .; cdr3_aa: CASSRRTSENIQYF; cdr3_nt: TGTGCCAGCAGCCGGAGGACTAGCGAAAACATTCAGTACTTC
j_call: TRBJ1-3; d_call: .; v_call: TRBV30; clone_size: .; cdr3_aa: CAWSGTGNTIYF; cdr3_nt: TGTGCCTGGAGTGGGACTGGAAACACCATATATTTT
j_call: TRBJ2-1; d_call: TRBD1; v_call: TRBV3-1/TRBV3-2; clone_size: .; cdr3_aa: CASSPRDRVYNEQFF; cdr3_nt: TGTGCCAGCAGCCCGCGGGACAGGGTCTACAATGAGCAGTTCTTC
j_call: TRBJ2-1; d_call: .; v_call: TRBV7-9; clone_size: .; cdr3_aa: CASSLGPKSYNEQFF; cdr3_nt: TGTGCCAGCAGCTTAGGTCCCAAATCCTACAATGAGCAGTTCTTC
j_call: TRBJ2-4; d_call: TRBD2; v_call: TRBV28; clone_size: .; cdr3_aa: CASSPGTSGGNIQYF; cdr3_nt: TGTGCCAGCAGCCCCGGGACTAGCGGGGGGAACATTCAGTACTTC
j_call: TRBJ2-1; d_call: TRBD2; v_call: TRBV11-2; clone_size: .; cdr3_aa: CASSLGQTSGKQFF; cdr3_nt: TGTGCCAGCAGCTTAGGACAGACTAGCGGGAAGCAGTTCTTC
j_call: TRBJ2-1; d_call: TRBD2; v_call: TRBV4-1; clone_size: .; cdr3_aa: CASSLTVAGTAYNEQFF; cdr3_nt: TGCGCCAGCAGCCTAACCGTAGCGGGAACAGCCTACAATGAGCAGTTCTTC
j_call: TRBJ2-7; d_call: .; v_call: TRBV27; clone_size: .; cdr3_aa: CASSLSGGGRGEQYF; cdr3_nt: TGTGCCAGCAGTTTATCGGGAGGGGGCCGAGGAGAGCAGTACTTC
j_call: TRBJ2-1; d_call: .; v_call: TRBV5-1; clone_size: .; cdr3_aa: CASSASSGSSYNEQFF; cdr3_nt: TGCGCCAGCAGCGCCTCTTCAGGGAGCTCCTACAATGAGCAGTTCTTC
j_call: TRBJ2-1; d_call: .; v_call: TRBV18; clone_size: .; cdr3_aa: CASSPGLPARNEQFF; cdr3_nt: TGTGCCAGCTCACCAGGGTTGCCAGCGAGGAATGAGCAGTTCTTC
j_call: TRBJ2-1; d_call: .; v_call: TRBV24-1; clone_size: .; cdr3_aa: CATSDFLEEQFF; cdr3_nt: TGTGCCACCAGTGATTTCCTCGAGGAGCAGTTCTTC
j_call: TRBJ1-2; d_call: .; v_call: TRBV27; clone_size: .; cdr3_aa: CAAGGEGSFGGYTF; cdr3_nt: TGTGCCGCGGGAGGAGAGGGTTCTTTTGGCGGCTACACCTTC
j_call: TRBJ2-3; d_call: .; v_call: TRBV5-1; clone_size: .; cdr3_aa: CASSLGGPRLDSTDTQYF; cdr3_nt: TGCGCCAGCAGCTTGGGGGGACCGAGACTAGATAGCACAGATACGCAGTATTTT
j_call: TRBJ2-1; d_call: .; v_call: TRBV7-7; clone_size: .; cdr3_aa: CASSTDYLPYNEQFF; cdr3_nt: TGTGCCAGCAGCACCGACTATTTACCCTACAATGAGCAGTTCTTC
j_call: TRBJ2-5; d_call: .; v_call: TRBV2; clone_size: .; cdr3_aa: CASNGGKETQYF; cdr3_nt: TGTGCCAGCAATGGGGGAAAAGAGACCCAGTACTTC
j_call: TRBJ1-1; d_call: .; v_call: TRBV6-1; clone_size: once; cdr3_aa: CASSEVGTGFLNTEAFF; cdr3_nt: TGTGCCAGCAGTGAAGTAGGCACAGGTTTTTTGAACACTGAAGCTTTCTTT
j_call: TRBJ2-2; d_call: TRBD2; v_call: TRBV11-2; clone_size: .; cdr3_aa: CASSLELAVGGELFF; cdr3_nt: TGTGCCAGCAGCCTTGAACTAGCGGTCGGCGGGGAGCTGTTTTTT
j_call: TRBJ2-2; d_call: .; v_call: TRBV18; clone_size: .; cdr3_aa: CASSRGLNTGELFF; cdr3_nt: TGTGCCAGCTCACGGGGGCTAAACACCGGGGAGCTGTTTTTT
j_call: TRBJ1-2; d_call: TRBD1; v_call: TRBV6-4; clone_size: .; cdr3_aa: CASSPDQGAPYGYTF; cdr3_nt: TGTGCCAGCAGTCCAGACCAGGGGGCCCCCTATGGCTACACCTTC
j_call: TRBJ2-7; d_call: .; v_call: TRBV27; clone_size: .; cdr3_aa: CASSLVAGYEQYF; cdr3_nt: TGTGCCAGCAGTTTGGTGGCGGGCTACGAGCAGTACTTC
j_call: TRBJ1-2; d_call: TRBD1; v_call: TRBV6-6; clone_size: .; cdr3_aa: CASSYPTGGYGYTF; cdr3_nt: TGTGCCAGCAGTTACCCTACAGGGGGCTATGGCTACACCTTC
j_call: TRBJ2-7; d_call: .; v_call: TRBV27; clone_size: .; cdr3_aa: CASSLSGFGWYEQYF; cdr3_nt: TGTGCCAGCAGTTTATCAGGGTTCGGATGGTACGAGCAGTACTTC
j_call: TRBJ1-1; d_call: .; v_call: TRBV27; clone_size: .; cdr3_aa: CASSFVGAGTEAFF; cdr3_nt: TGTGCCAGCAGTTTTGTAGGGGCTGGAACTGAAGCTTTCTTT
j_call: TRBJ1-5; d_call: .; v_call: TRBV7-2; clone_size: .; cdr3_aa: CASSLTGSLNQPQHF; cdr3_nt: TGTGCCAGCAGCTTGACGGGATCCCTCAATCAGCCCCAGCATTTT
j_call: TRBJ1-4; d_call: TRBD1; v_call: TRBV25-1; clone_size: .; cdr3_aa: CASRDRVELFF; cdr3_nt: TGTGCCAGCAGGGACAGGGTGGAACTGTTTTTT
j_call: TRBJ2-7; d_call: TRBD2; v_call: TRBV18; clone_size: .; cdr3_aa: CASSPLSIAGGRSSYEQYF; cdr3_nt: TGTGCCAGCTCACCATTGTCTATAGCGGGAGGCCGTAGCTCCTACGAGCAGTACTTC
j_call: TRBJ2-1; d_call: .; v_call: TRBV2; clone_size: .; cdr3_aa: CASSERDNEQFF; cdr3_nt: TGTGCCAGCAGTGAACGGGATAATGAGCAGTTCTTC
j_call: TRBJ1-2; d_call: .; v_call: TRBV5-1; clone_size: .; cdr3_aa: CASSSGTLTYGYTF; cdr3_nt: TGCGCCAGCAGCTCCGGGACGCTAACTTATGGCTACACCTTC
j_call: TRBJ1-5; d_call: TRBD1; v_call: TRBV18; clone_size: .; cdr3_aa: CASSPLTGGGQPQHF; cdr3_nt: TGTGCCAGCTCACCTCTGACAGGGGGAGGACAGCCCCAGCATTTT
j_call: TRBJ2-2; d_call: .; v_call: TRBV7-9; clone_size: .; cdr3_aa: CASSSQTGELFF; cdr3_nt: TGTGCCAGCAGCTCGCAAACCGGGGAGCTGTTTTTT